A selection of T cell receptor beta chains follows, all from one sample in a study of Graves' ophthalmopathy and Graves' hyperthyroidism. MiXCR, applied by TCRdb to the multiplex PCR reads, yields one record per CDR3 protein. The sample carries around 1.1 million distinct CDR3 sequences, about 35% recorded once. Sequences were obtained from peripheral blood or thyroid tissue (not recorded which). The source is an adult man with Graves' hyperthyroidism. The CDR3 runs from the conserved cysteine through the conserved F or W. The D gene is left open where the match is weak. Clone size is given for some rows only: seen once, a few or many times, or a class if the clone is expanded.

d_gene: NA; j_gene: TRBJ1-5; v_gene: TRBV18; abundance: few; CDR3aa: CASSRAPPNQPQHF; CDR3nt: TGTGCCAGCTCCCGAGCCCCCCCCAATCAGCCCCAGCATTTT
d_gene: NA; j_gene: TRBJ2-5; v_gene: TRBV7-9; abundance: NA; CDR3aa: CASSLMPGDETQYF; CDR3nt: TGTGCCAGCAGTTTAATGCCGGGGGACGAGACCCAGTACTTC
d_gene: TRBD1; j_gene: TRBJ2-7; v_gene: TRBV7-8; abundance: many; CDR3aa: CASSQDRASYEQYF; CDR3nt: TGTGCCAGCAGCCAAGACAGGGCGAGTTACGAGCAGTACTTC
d_gene: NA; j_gene: TRBJ1-2; v_gene: TRBV30; abundance: NA; CDR3aa: CAWVWGSYGYTF; CDR3nt: TGTGCCTGGGTTTGGGGGAGCTATGGCTACACCTTC
d_gene: TRBD2; j_gene: TRBJ2-7; v_gene: TRBV7-2; abundance: many; CDR3aa: CASSPGGASGLAYEQYF; CDR3nt: TGTGCCAGCAGCCCGGGGGGAGCTAGCGGTCTCGCCTACGAGCAGTACTTC
d_gene: TRBD1; j_gene: TRBJ2-7; v_gene: TRBV6-5; abundance: NA; CDR3aa: CATARTGGNEQYF; CDR3nt: TGTGCCACTGCGAGGACAGGGGGAAACGAGCAGTACTTC
d_gene: NA; j_gene: TRBJ2-5; v_gene: TRBV15; abundance: many; CDR3aa: CATSKSETQYF; CDR3nt: TGTGCCACCAGCAAATCAGAGACCCAGTACTTC
d_gene: NA; j_gene: TRBJ1-1; v_gene: TRBV29-1; abundance: NA; CDR3aa: CSVFGDGSRAFF; CDR3nt: TGCAGCGTTTTCGGGGACGGCTCCAGAGCTTTCTTT
d_gene: NA; j_gene: TRBJ2-6; v_gene: TRBV19; abundance: NA; CDR3aa: CASSSRGTLWANVLTF; CDR3nt: TGTGCCAGTAGCAGCCGAGGGACACTTTGGGCCAACGTCCTGACTTTC
d_gene: NA; j_gene: TRBJ1-1; v_gene: TRBV19; abundance: many; CDR3aa: CASRMGWNTEAFF; CDR3nt: TGTGCCAGTAGGATGGGATGGAACACTGAAGCTTTCTTT
d_gene: TRBD1; j_gene: TRBJ1-4; v_gene: TRBV7-2; abundance: few; CDR3aa: CASSLGFRGPANEKLFF; CDR3nt: TGTGCCAGCAGCTTAGGATTCAGGGGGCCGGCTAATGAAAAACTGTTTTTT
d_gene: NA; j_gene: TRBJ1-5; v_gene: TRBV20-1; abundance: many; CDR3aa: CSASYGIHQPQHF; CDR3nt: TGCAGTGCTAGTTACGGGATTCATCAGCCCCAGCATTTT
d_gene: NA; j_gene: TRBJ1-1; v_gene: TRBV18; abundance: few; CDR3aa: CASRGIRSGSTEAFF; CDR3nt: TGTGCCAGCCGCGGGATTCGATCGGGGAGCACTGAAGCTTTCTTT
d_gene: NA; j_gene: TRBJ2-7; v_gene: TRBV7-2; abundance: many; CDR3aa: CASSFTEPAYEQYF; CDR3nt: TGTGCCAGCAGCTTTACGGAACCCGCCTACGAGCAGTACTTC
d_gene: NA; j_gene: TRBJ2-7; v_gene: TRBV2; abundance: NA; CDR3aa: CASRKDYEQYF; CDR3nt: TGTGCCAGCAGGAAGGACTACGAGCAGTACTTC
d_gene: NA; j_gene: TRBJ1-2; v_gene: TRBV20-1; abundance: few; CDR3aa: CSARDEDLRQGSVNYGYTF; CDR3nt: TGCAGTGCTAGAGATGAGGACCTTCGGCAGGGATCGGTTAACTATGGCTACACCTTC
d_gene: NA; j_gene: TRBJ2-6; v_gene: TRBV2; abundance: NA; CDR3aa: CASSDRGLSGANVLTF; CDR3nt: TGTGCCAGCAGTGATCGGGGGCTATCCGGGGCCAACGTCCTGACTTTC
d_gene: NA; j_gene: TRBJ2-7; v_gene: TRBV10-1; abundance: many; CDR3aa: CANPTGTATYEQYF; CDR3nt: TGCGCCAACCCGACCGGGACCGCTACCTACGAGCAGTACTTC
d_gene: NA; j_gene: TRBJ1-5; v_gene: TRBV15; abundance: NA; CDR3aa: CATSPRGDQPQHF; CDR3nt: TGTGCCACCAGCCCCCGGGGGGATCAGCCCCAGCATTTT
d_gene: TRBD1; j_gene: TRBJ2-5; v_gene: TRBV2; abundance: many; CDR3aa: CASSDWTGLKTQYF; CDR3nt: TGTGCCAGCAGTGACTGGACAGGGTTGAAGACCCAGTACTTC
d_gene: NA; j_gene: TRBJ2-7; v_gene: TRBV20-1; abundance: many; CDR3aa: CSAREPGYEQYF; CDR3nt: TGCAGTGCTAGAGAGCCGGGCTACGAGCAGTACTTC
d_gene: TRBD1; j_gene: TRBJ1-1; v_gene: TRBV28; abundance: NA; CDR3aa: CASRKTSRDRFEAFF; CDR3nt: TGTGCCAGCAGAAAGACGTCCCGGGACAGGTTTGAAGCTTTCTTT
d_gene: NA; j_gene: TRBJ1-6; v_gene: TRBV4-1; abundance: many; CDR3aa: CASSQINNSPLHF; CDR3nt: TGCGCCAGCAGCCAAATCAATAATTCACCCCTCCACTTT
d_gene: NA; j_gene: TRBJ2-5; v_gene: TRBV24-1; abundance: NA; CDR3aa: CATSDYGSRSGEQYF; CDR3nt: TGTGCCACCAGTGATTACGGTAGTCGGTCAGGTGAGCAGTACTTC
d_gene: NA; j_gene: TRBJ2-2; v_gene: TRBV20-1; abundance: NA; CDR3aa: CSAIAVQGNTGELFF; CDR3nt: TGCAGTGCCATCGCTGTACAGGGTAACACCGGGGAGCTGTTTTTT
d_gene: TRBD1; j_gene: TRBJ2-7; v_gene: TRBV20-1; abundance: many; CDR3aa: CSAPGTGNYEQYF; CDR3nt: TGCAGTGCTCCCGGGACAGGAAACTACGAGCAGTACTTC
d_gene: NA; j_gene: TRBJ2-2; v_gene: TRBV5-6; abundance: NA; CDR3aa: CASSVTLVSGSCFF; CDR3nt: NA
d_gene: NA; j_gene: TRBJ2-5; v_gene: TRBV12-3/TRBV12-4; abundance: many; CDR3aa: CASSLDGGTQYF; CDR3nt: TGTGCCAGCAGTCTGGACGGAGGGACCCAGTACTTC
d_gene: TRBD1; j_gene: TRBJ1-1; v_gene: TRBV20-1; abundance: many; CDR3aa: CSARDRRGQANTEAFF; CDR3nt: TGCAGTGCTAGAGATCGGAGGGGGCAGGCGAACACTGAAGCTTTCTTT
d_gene: NA; j_gene: TRBJ2-5; v_gene: TRBV11-1; abundance: NA; CDR3aa: CASRGRVSETQYF; CDR3nt: TGTGCCAGCAGGGGGCGCGTTTCGGAGACCCAGTACTTC
d_gene: NA; j_gene: TRBJ1-2; v_gene: TRBV5-1; abundance: many; CDR3aa: CASSPRGGRSYTF; CDR3nt: TGCGCCAGCAGCCCCCGGGGAGGTCGGAGCTACACCTTC
d_gene: NA; j_gene: TRBJ2-5; v_gene: TRBV7-9; abundance: NA; CDR3aa: CASSHFTPKETQYF; CDR3nt: TGTGCCAGCAGCCATTTTACACCCAAAGAGACCCAGTACTTC
d_gene: NA; j_gene: TRBJ2-2; v_gene: TRBV9; abundance: NA; CDR3aa: CASSSKQGYGELFF; CDR3nt: TGTGCCAGCAGCAGCAAACAGGGTTACGGGGAGCTGTTTTTT
d_gene: NA; j_gene: TRBJ1-4; v_gene: TRBV6-1; abundance: NA; CDR3aa: CASSPQLFF; CDR3nt: TGTGCCAGCTCGCCCCAACTGTTTTTT
d_gene: TRBD1; j_gene: TRBJ1-1; v_gene: TRBV19; abundance: many; CDR3aa: CATTDRVNTEAFF; CDR3nt: TGTGCCACTACGGACAGGGTGAACACTGAAGCTTTCTTT
d_gene: NA; j_gene: TRBJ1-1; v_gene: TRBV7-2; abundance: many; CDR3aa: CASSPTKVATEAFF; CDR3nt: TGTGCCAGCAGCCCCACGAAAGTAGCCACTGAAGCTTTCTTT
d_gene: NA; j_gene: TRBJ2-5; v_gene: TRBV7-6; abundance: many; CDR3aa: CASSPPGPGTQYF; CDR3nt: TGTGCCAGCAGCCCGCCGGGCCCCGGGACCCAGTACTTC
d_gene: TRBD1; j_gene: TRBJ1-1; v_gene: TRBV7-9; abundance: many; CDR3aa: CASEDRGNTEAFF; CDR3nt: TGTGCCAGCGAAGACAGGGGGAACACTGAAGCTTTCTTT
d_gene: NA; j_gene: TRBJ1-5; v_gene: TRBV19; abundance: NA; CDR3aa: CASSPGPPRGPQHF; CDR3nt: TGTGCCAGTAGCCCAGGGCCCCCCCGGGGACCCCAGCATTTT
d_gene: TRBD1; j_gene: TRBJ1-2; v_gene: TRBV7-2; abundance: NA; CDR3aa: CASSQPSAGTDDGYTF; CDR3nt: TGTGCCAGCAGCCAACCTAGCGCGGGGACAGATGATGGCTACACCTTC
d_gene: TRBD1; j_gene: TRBJ1-6; v_gene: TRBV10-3; abundance: NA; CDR3aa: CAIPWKQGVEPLHF; CDR3nt: TGTGCCATTCCATGGAAACAGGGGGTTGAACCCCTCCACTTT
d_gene: TRBD1; j_gene: TRBJ2-5; v_gene: TRBV4-2; abundance: many; CDR3aa: CASRLGRDRGTETQYF; CDR3nt: TGTGCCAGCAGGTTAGGCCGGGACAGGGGGACGGAGACCCAGTACTTC
d_gene: NA; j_gene: TRBJ2-7; v_gene: TRBV10-1; abundance: NA; CDR3aa: CASMGSRSYEQYF; CDR3nt: TGCGCCAGCATGGGGTCTCGGTCCTACGAGCAGTACTTC
d_gene: TRBD1; j_gene: TRBJ2-2; v_gene: TRBV14; abundance: few; CDR3aa: CASSQAGGPGELFF; CDR3nt: TGTGCCAGCAGCCAAGCAGGGGGCCCCGGGGAGCTGTTTTTT
d_gene: NA; j_gene: TRBJ2-7; v_gene: TRBV29-1; abundance: NA; CDR3aa: CSVQAGRYEQYF; CDR3nt: TGCAGCGTGCAAGCGGGTCGGTACGAGCAGTACTTC
d_gene: TRBD2; j_gene: TRBJ2-3; v_gene: TRBV29-1; abundance: NA; CDR3aa: CSVDKTSTPWGADTQYF; CDR3nt: TGCAGCGTCGATAAGACTAGCACCCCTTGGGGGGCAGATACGCAGTATTTT
d_gene: TRBD1; j_gene: TRBJ2-5; v_gene: TRBV7-8; abundance: NA; CDR3aa: CASSPVTGGLETRYF; CDR3nt: TGTGCCAGCAGCCCCGTGACAGGGGGCCTAGAGACCCGGTACTTC
d_gene: NA; j_gene: TRBJ2-7; v_gene: TRBV15; abundance: NA; CDR3aa: CATSRGEKRFSYEQYF; CDR3nt: TGTGCCACCAGCAGAGGGGAGAAACGATTCTCCTACGAGCAGTACTTC
d_gene: NA; j_gene: TRBJ1-4; v_gene: TRBV6-5; abundance: NA; CDR3aa: CASSRNTAGLFF; CDR3nt: TGTGCCAGCAGTAGAAATACAGCGGGGCTGTTTTTT
d_gene: TRBD2; j_gene: TRBJ2-5; v_gene: TRBV4-3; abundance: few; CDR3aa: CASSQDRGGGALYQETQYF; CDR3nt: TGCGCCAGCAGCCAAGATCGAGGCGGGGGGGCGCTGTACCAAGAGACCCAGTACTTC
d_gene: NA; j_gene: TRBJ1-4; v_gene: TRBV7-9; abundance: NA; CDR3aa: CASIEGIGKLFF; CDR3nt: TGTGCCAGCATCGAGGGCATTGGAAAACTGTTTTTT
d_gene: NA; j_gene: TRBJ1-1; v_gene: TRBV29-1; abundance: many; CDR3aa: CSVEGVGGHTEAFF; CDR3nt: TGCAGCGTTGAAGGAGTGGGGGGCCACACTGAAGCTTTCTTT
d_gene: TRBD1; j_gene: TRBJ2-5; v_gene: TRBV3-1; abundance: many; CDR3aa: CASSGGQGETQYF; CDR3nt: TGTGCCAGCAGCGGCGGACAGGGAGAGACCCAGTACTTC
d_gene: NA; j_gene: TRBJ1-1; v_gene: TRBV19; abundance: many; CDR3aa: CASRALEGRDDTEAFF; CDR3nt: TGTGCCAGTAGGGCCCTAGAGGGGAGGGATGACACTGAAGCTTTCTTT
d_gene: NA; j_gene: TRBJ1-2; v_gene: TRBV19; abundance: NA; CDR3aa: CASSQQGHGYTF; CDR3nt: TGTGCCAGTAGCCAGCAAGGGCATGGCTACACCTTC
d_gene: NA; j_gene: TRBJ2-5; v_gene: TRBV20-1; abundance: many; CDR3aa: CSAPSGGSETQYF; CDR3nt: TGCAGTGCTCCGTCGGGCGGTTCGGAGACCCAGTACTTC
d_gene: NA; j_gene: TRBJ1-1; v_gene: TRBV7-9; abundance: NA; CDR3aa: CASSSRTRVTEAFF; CDR3nt: TGTGCCAGCAGCTCTCGTACTCGGGTGACTGAAGCTTTCTTT
d_gene: TRBD1; j_gene: TRBJ1-2; v_gene: TRBV7-2; abundance: many; CDR3aa: CASSPTGQLYGYTF; CDR3nt: TGTGCCAGCAGCCCGACAGGGCAGCTCTATGGCTACACCTTC
d_gene: NA; j_gene: TRBJ1-2; v_gene: TRBV7-9; abundance: NA; CDR3aa: CASSSGATPYGYTF; CDR3nt: TGTGCCAGCAGCTCCGGGGCCACCCCCTATGGCTACACCTTC
d_gene: TRBD1; j_gene: TRBJ1-5; v_gene: TRBV9; abundance: NA; CDR3aa: CASSQVTGDSLSNQPQHF; CDR3nt: TGTGCCAGCAGCCAAGTGACAGGGGACAGCCTTAGCAATCAGCCCCAGCATTTT